This T cell receptor beta chain appears in the sequencing data of a study of cytomegalovirus exposure and HLA in healthy donors. Of note for this clone: What it binds is unknown.

Trimming removed 3 bases from V and 4 bases from J, with 15 bases in between. CDR1 KGHSH and CDR2 LQKENI come from the germline V gene. The CDR3 totals 15 residues. PCR amplification relied on 60 Vbeta primers (plus 13 Jbeta primers). Methods used by the authors: Among the unique TCR beta chains that a later analysis counted, about 85 million in all, approximately 12 million were shared. The table came from immunoSEQ multiplex PCR; TCRdb's copy has only in-frame clones and leaves some out. That table gives V, J and clone size, and the DNA gave D and trimming. The sample records fewer than 250,000 clones, around 77% being singletons. Study-level points and caveats: In presence/absence analyses, roughly uniform sequencing depth across donors was assumed. Later analysis demonstrated an association between a missense DCLRE1C variant and TCR beta V- and J-gene trimming. Analyzed later, most CMV-associated TCR beta chains appeared HLA-restricted.

Material: PBMCs. V gene TRBV18 combines with J gene TRBJ1-2; D may be TRBD1 (6 bases). This clonotype was sampled from a woman under 30 in good health and CMV-seronegative. The CDR3, as DNA: TGTGCCAGCTCACCCCTACAGGGAGCGAGCTATGGCTACACCTTC. Encoded protein: CASSPLQGASYGYTF.